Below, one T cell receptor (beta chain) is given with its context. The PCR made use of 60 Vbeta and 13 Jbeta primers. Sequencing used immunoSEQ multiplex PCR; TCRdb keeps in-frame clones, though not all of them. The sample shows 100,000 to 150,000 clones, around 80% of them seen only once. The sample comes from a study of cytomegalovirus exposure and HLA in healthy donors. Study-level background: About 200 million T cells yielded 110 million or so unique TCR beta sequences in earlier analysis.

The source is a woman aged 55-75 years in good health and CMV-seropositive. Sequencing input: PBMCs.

CDR3 DNA: TGCAGCGTTGGGGGGGGCAGGGGAGACCAGCCCCAGCATTTT. This codes for CSVGGGRGDQPQHF. The V gene is TRBV29-1, the J gene TRBJ1-5, with D perhaps matching TRBD1 (6 bases). The CDR3 spans 14 residues. The V end was cut by 4 bases, the J end by 7 bases, with 17 bases between. CDR1 SQVTM and CDR2 ANQGSEA come from the germline V gene.